This T cell receptor beta chain came from a study of blood T cell repertoires in COVID-19. The V and J ends lost 6 bases and 0 bases respectively, with 4 bases between them. The germline V gene has CDR1 LGHNT and CDR2 FRNRAP. The CDR3 extends over 12 amino acids. Sequencing was performed with immunoSEQ multiplex PCR; in TCRdb, only in-frame clones are kept and a portion is missing. The sample carries 55,000 to 85,000 clones, roughly 77% recorded once. The sample consisted of peripheral blood. This TCR was sampled from a woman aged 70-85 years with acute or convalescent COVID-19. The gene calls are TRBV12-5 and TRBJ2-3; no reliable D call. The CDR3 DNA reads as TGTGCTAGTGGCCAGAGCACAGATACGCAGTATTTT. Encoded protein: CASGQSTDTQYF. Based on the CDR3 plus reference TRBV12-5 and TRBJ2-3, the full variable domain is DARVTQTPRHKVTEMGQEVTMRCQPILGHNTVFWYRQTMMQGLELLAYFRNRAPLDDSGMPKDRFSAEMPDATLATLKIQPSEPRDSAVYFCASGQSTDTQYFGPGTRLTVL.